Presented here are 9 T cell receptor beta chains from one specimen sequenced in a study of neurological immune-mediated disorders. TCRdb called the 5' RACE reads again in MiXCR, with one record for every CDR3 protein. This table has some 57,000 distinct CDR3 sequences, more than 3% appearing once. The sequencing sample was made of PBMCs. Source of these receptors: a woman aged 60-70 years with multiple sclerosis.

The table lists this clonotype with many counts. V is TRBV29-1 and J is TRBJ2-7, with D tentatively TRBD2 (6 bases). The V end was cut by 3 bases, the J end by 6 bases, with 9 bases between. CDR3 length: 11 residues. Germline V lookup: CDR1 SQVTM, CDR2 ANQGSEA. CDR3 protein: CSVDRGSEQYF. CDR3 DNA: TGCAGCGTTGACCGGGGGAGCGAGCAGTACTTC.

This clonotype was counted a few times. The chain has TRBV6-1 and TRBJ2-7, with TRBD2 matching 10 bases. Looked up from germline, CDR1 is MNHNS and CDR2 is SASEGT. The V segment lost 4 bases and the J segment 3 bases; nucleotides outside the gene matches: 9. There are 16 residues in the CDR3. The CDR3 loop reads CASSGLAGIDLYEQYF. The CDR3, as DNA: TGTGCCAGCAGTGGACTAGCGGGCATAGACCTCTACGAGCAGTACTTC.

Many counts were recorded for this clonotype. This chain uses TRBV4-2 with TRBJ1-2; no firm D call. Germline values: CDR1 LGHNA, CDR2 YNFKEQ. The CDR3 consists of 17 residues. V was pared by 0 bases and J by 6 bases, with 20 bases between. The CDR3 DNA follows: TGTGCCAGCAGCCAAGATCTTCTGGCCGGCGTGCCGGATGGCTACACCTTC. It is translated as CASSQDLLAGVPDGYTF.

This clonotype was observed many times. The chain combines TRBV6-6 with TRBJ2-7; 13 bases match TRBD2. Germline V gene lookup returns CDR1 MNHNY and CDR2 SVGAGI (reference sequence). The CDR3 runs 18 residues. J lost 0 bases, V lost 7 bases, and 12 bases had no gene match. CDR3 loop: CASTPGLAGFPFSYEQYF. The CDR3 nucleotides read TGTGCCAGCACACCGGGACTAGCGGGATTCCCGTTCTCCTACGAGCAGTACTTC.

There are a few counts of this clonotype. The J gene is TRBJ2-7, the V gene TRBV18; D gene uncertain. Germline V gives CDR1 KGHSH, CDR2 LQKENI. This CDR3 is built from 14 residues. The ends were cut back, 2 bases at V and 2 bases at J, with 10 bases in the middle. In DNA form, the CDR3 reads TGTGCCAGCTCACCATCCTATGGGACCTACGAGCAGTACTTC. Translation: CASSPSYGTYEQYF.

This clonotype was observed at least ten times. The chain is built from TRBV10-1 and TRBJ1-2; no reliable D call. V shed 5 bases and J shed 1 base, with 8 bases lying between them. Germline-derived CDR1 and CDR2 are WNHNN and SYGVQD (reference sequence). This CDR3 contains 13 residues. This chain's CDR3 is CASSLDGNYGYTF. Written as DNA, the CDR3 is TGCGCCAGCAGTTTGGATGGTAACTATGGCTACACCTTC.

This clonotype was seen repeatedly, ten times or more. The chain is built from TRBV5-1 and TRBJ2-1; the D is unclear. The V gene's germline CDR1 is SGHRS and CDR2 YFSETQ. The CDR3 covers 15 residues. V lost 5 bases and J lost 7, with 19 bases in between. CDR3 sequence (DNA): TGCGCCAGCAGTGTGTCCCCCGCAGGCGAAAATGAGCAGTTCTTC. Translating gives CASSVSPAGENEQFF.

This clonotype has a handful of counts. This may be a read error: a much more frequent sequence differs by one nucleotide. The V call is TRBV20-1, the J call TRBJ2-3, with D possibly being TRBD1 (6 bases). Germline loops: CDR1 DFQATT, CDR2 SNEGSKA (reference sequence). The CDR3 extends over 12 amino acids. The V gene lost 7 bases and the J gene lost 6 bases, with 14 bases spanning the gap. The CDR3 sequence is CSDDRSWDTQYF. DNA for the CDR3: TGCAGTGATGACAGGTCCTGGGATACGCAGTATTTT.

This clonotype has at least ten counts. The J gene is TRBJ2-1, the V gene TRBV20-1, with D uncertain. Per germline, CDR1 DFQATT and CDR2 SNEGSKA (reference sequence). The CDR3 covers 10 residues. Trimming took off 8 bases at V and 8 bases at J, with 10 bases between the two ends. CDR3 loop: CSQSLDEQFF. CDR3 nucleotides: TGCAGTCAAAGTCTCGATGAGCAGTTCTTC.